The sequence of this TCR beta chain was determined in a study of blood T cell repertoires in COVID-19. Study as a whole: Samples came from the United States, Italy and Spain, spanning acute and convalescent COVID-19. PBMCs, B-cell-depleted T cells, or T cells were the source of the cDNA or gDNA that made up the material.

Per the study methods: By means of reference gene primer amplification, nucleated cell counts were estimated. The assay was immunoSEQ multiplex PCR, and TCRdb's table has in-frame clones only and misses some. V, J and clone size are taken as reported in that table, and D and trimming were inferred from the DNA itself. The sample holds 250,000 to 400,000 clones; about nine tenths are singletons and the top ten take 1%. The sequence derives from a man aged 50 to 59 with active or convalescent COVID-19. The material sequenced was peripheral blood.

The CDR3 loop is CAIPGQGAGGPGEKLFF. CDR3 sequence (DNA): TGTGCCATACCGGGACAGGGGGCAGGGGGCCCGGGAGAAAAACTGTTTTTT. The chain couples TRBV28 to TRBJ1-4, with 12 bases lining up with TRBD1. The CDR3 sequence is 17 residues long. The germline V gene has CDR1 MDHEN and CDR2 SYDVKM. V lost 10 bases to trimming and J lost 8 bases; unmatched junction nucleotides: 17.